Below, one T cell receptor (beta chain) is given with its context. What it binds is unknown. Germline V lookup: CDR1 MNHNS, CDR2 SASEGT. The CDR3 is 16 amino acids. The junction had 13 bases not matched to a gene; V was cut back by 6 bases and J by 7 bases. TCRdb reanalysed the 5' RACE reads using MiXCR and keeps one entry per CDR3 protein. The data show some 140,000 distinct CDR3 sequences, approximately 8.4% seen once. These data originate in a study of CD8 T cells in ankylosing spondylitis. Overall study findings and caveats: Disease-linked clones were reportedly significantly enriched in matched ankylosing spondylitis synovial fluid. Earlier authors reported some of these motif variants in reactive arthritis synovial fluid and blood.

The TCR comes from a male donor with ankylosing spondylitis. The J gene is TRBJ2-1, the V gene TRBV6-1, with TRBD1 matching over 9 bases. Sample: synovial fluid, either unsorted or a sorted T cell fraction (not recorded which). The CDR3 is CASSPPGTGRRNEQFF. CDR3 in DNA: TGTGCCAGCAGCCCCCCCGGGACAGGGAGGCGGAATGAGCAGTTCTTC.